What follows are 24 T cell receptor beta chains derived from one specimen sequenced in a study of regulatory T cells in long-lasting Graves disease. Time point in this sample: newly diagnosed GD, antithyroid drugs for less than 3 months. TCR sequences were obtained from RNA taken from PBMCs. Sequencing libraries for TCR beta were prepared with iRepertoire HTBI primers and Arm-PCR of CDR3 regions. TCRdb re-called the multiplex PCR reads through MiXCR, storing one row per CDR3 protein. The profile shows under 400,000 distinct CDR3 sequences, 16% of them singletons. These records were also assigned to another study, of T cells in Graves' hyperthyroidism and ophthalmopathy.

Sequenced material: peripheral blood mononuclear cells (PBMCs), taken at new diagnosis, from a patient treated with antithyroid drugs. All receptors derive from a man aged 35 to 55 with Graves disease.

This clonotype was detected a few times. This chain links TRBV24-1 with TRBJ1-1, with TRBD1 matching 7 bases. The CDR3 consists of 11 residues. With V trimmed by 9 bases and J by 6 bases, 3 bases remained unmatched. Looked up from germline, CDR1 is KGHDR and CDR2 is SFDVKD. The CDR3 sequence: CATGTVPEAFF. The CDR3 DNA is TGTGCCACCGGGACAGTCCCTGAAGCTTTCTTT.

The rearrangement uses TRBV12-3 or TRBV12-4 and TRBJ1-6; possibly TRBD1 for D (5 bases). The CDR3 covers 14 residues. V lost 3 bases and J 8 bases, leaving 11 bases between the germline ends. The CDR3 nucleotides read TGTGCCAGCAGTTTCGCAGCGGGGGATTCACCCCTCCACTTT. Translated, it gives CASSFAAGDSPLHF.

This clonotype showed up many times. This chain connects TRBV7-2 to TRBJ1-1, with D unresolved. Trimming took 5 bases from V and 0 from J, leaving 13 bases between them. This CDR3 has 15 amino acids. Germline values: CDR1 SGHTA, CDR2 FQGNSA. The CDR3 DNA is TGTGCCAGCAGCGCGGGATGGGGAATGAACACTGAAGCTTTCTTT. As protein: CASSAGWGMNTEAFF.

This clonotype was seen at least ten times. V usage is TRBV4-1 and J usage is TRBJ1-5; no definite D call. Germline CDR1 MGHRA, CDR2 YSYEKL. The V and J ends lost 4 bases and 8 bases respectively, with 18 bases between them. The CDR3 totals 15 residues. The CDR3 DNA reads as TGCGCCAGCAGCCCCACAAACATTCGCCTAAAGCCCCAGCATTTT. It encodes CASSPTNIRLKPQHF.

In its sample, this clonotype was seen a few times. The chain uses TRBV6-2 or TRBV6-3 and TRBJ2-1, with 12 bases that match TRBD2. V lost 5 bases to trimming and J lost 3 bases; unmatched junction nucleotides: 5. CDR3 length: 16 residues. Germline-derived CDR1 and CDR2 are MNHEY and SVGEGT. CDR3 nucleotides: TGTGCCAGCAGTCGGCTAGCGGGGGGGGTCTACAATGAGCAGTTCTTC. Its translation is CASSRLAGGVYNEQFF.

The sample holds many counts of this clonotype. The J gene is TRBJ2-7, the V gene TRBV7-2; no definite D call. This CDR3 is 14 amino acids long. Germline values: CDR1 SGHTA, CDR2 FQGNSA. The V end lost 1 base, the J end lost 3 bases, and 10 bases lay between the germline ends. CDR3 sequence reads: CASSLVHGDYEQYF. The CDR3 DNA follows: TGTGCCAGCAGCTTAGTTCACGGAGACTACGAGCAGTACTTC.

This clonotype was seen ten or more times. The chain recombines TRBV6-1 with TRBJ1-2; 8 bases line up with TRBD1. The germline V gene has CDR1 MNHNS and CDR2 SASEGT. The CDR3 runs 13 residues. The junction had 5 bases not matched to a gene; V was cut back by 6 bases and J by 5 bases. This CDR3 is CASRMTGVYGYTF. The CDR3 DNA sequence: TGTGCCAGCAGGATGACAGGGGTTTATGGCTACACCTTC.

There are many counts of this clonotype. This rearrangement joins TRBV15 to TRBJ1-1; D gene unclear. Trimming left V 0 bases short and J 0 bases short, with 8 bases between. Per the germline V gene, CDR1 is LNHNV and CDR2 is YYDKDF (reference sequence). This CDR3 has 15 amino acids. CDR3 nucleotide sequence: TGTGCCACCAGCAGAGATATACATATGAACACTGAAGCTTTCTTT. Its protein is CATSRDIHMNTEAFF.

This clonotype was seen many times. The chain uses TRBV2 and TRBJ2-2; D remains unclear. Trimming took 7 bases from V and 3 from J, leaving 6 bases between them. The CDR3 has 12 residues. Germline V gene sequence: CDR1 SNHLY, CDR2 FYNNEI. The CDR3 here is CASTRYTGELFF. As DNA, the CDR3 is TGTGCCAGCACTAGGTACACCGGGGAGCTGTTTTTT.

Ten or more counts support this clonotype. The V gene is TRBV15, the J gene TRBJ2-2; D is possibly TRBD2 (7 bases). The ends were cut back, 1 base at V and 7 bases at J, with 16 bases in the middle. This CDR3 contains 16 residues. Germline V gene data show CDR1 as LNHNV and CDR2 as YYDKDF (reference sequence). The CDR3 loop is CATSRAVGGRHGELFF. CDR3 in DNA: TGTGCCACCAGCAGAGCCGTCGGGGGGCGACACGGGGAGCTGTTTTTT.

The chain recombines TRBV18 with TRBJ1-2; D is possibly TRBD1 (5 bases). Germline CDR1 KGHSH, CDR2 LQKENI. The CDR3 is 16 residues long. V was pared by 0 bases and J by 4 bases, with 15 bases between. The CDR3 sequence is CASSPPPYTGSYGYTF. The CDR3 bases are TGTGCCAGCTCACCACCCCCCTACACAGGATCCTATGGCTACACCTTC.

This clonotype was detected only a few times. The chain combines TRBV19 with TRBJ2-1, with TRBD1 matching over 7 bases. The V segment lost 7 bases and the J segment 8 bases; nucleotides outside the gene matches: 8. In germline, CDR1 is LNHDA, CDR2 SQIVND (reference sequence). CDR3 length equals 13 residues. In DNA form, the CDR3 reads TGTGCCAGTATTGAGACAGGGCGTGATGAGCAGTTCTTC. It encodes CASIETGRDEQFF.

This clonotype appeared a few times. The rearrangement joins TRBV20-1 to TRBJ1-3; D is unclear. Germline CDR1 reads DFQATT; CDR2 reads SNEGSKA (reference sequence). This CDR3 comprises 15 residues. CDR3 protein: CSAQVLGRSGNTIYF. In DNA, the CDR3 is TGCAGCGCTCAGGTCCTCGGTCGGTCTGGAAACACCATATATTTT.

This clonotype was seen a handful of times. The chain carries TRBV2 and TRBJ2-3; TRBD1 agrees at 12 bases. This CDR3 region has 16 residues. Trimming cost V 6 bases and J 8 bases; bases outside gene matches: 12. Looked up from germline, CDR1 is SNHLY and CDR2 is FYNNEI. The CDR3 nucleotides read TGTGCCAGCAGGGGGGGGACAGGGGGCGCATCGGCTACGCAGTATTTT. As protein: CASRGGTGGASATQYF.

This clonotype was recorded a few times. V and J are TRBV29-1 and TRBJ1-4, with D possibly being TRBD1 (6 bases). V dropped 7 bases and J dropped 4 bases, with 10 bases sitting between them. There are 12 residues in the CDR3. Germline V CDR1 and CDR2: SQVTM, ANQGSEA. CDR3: CSAGEGNEKLFF. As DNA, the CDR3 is TGCAGCGCAGGGGAGGGTAATGAAAAACTGTTTTTT.

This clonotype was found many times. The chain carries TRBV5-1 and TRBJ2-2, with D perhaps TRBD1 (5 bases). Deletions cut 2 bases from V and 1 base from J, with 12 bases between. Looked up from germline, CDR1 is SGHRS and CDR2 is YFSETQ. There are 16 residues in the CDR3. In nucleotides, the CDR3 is TGCGCCAGCAGCTTAAACGTTCAGGGGAACACCGGGGAGCTGTTTTTT. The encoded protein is CASSLNVQGNTGELFF.

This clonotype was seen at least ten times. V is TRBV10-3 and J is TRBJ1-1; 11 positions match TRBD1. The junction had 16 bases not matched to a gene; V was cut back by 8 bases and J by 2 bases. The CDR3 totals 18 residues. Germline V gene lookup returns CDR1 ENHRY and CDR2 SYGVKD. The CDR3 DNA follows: TGTGCCATCCGGGACAGGGGGGCGGTTTCCACTCCAAACACTGAAGCTTTCTTT. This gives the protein CAIRDRGAVSTPNTEAFF.

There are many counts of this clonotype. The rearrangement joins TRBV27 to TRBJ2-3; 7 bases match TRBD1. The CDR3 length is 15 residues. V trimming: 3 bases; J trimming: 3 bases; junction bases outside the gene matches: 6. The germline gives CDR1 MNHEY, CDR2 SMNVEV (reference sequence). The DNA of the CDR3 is TGTGCCAGCAGTTTGAGGGGGCGACTAACAGATACGCAGTATTTT. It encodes CASSLRGRLTDTQYF.

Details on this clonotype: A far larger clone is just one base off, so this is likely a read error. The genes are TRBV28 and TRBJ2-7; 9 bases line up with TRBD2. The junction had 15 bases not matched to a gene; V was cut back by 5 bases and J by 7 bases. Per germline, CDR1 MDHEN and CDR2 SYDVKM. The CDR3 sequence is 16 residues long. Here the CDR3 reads CASSGHWSRGGHEQYF. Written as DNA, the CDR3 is TGTGCCAGCAGTGGCCATTGGTCGCGGGGGGGCCATGAGCAGTACTTC.

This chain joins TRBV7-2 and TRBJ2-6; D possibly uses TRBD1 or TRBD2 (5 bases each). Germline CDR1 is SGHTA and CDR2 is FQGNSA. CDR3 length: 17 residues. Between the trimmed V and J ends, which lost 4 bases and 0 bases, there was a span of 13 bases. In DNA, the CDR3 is TGTGCCAGCAGCTCCCGGGGACCATCCTCTGGGGCCAACGTCCTGACTTTC. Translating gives CASSSRGPSSGANVLTF. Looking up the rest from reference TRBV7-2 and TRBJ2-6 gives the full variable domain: GAGVSQSPSNKVTEKGKDVELRCDPISGHTALYWYRQSLGQGLEFLIYFQGNSAPDKSGLPSDRFSAERTGGSVSTLTIQRTQQEDSAVYLCASSSRGPSSGANVLTFGAGSRLTVL.

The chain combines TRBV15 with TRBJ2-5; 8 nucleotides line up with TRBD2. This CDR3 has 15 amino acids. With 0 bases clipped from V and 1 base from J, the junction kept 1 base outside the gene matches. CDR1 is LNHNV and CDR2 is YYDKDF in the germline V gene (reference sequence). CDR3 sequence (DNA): TGTGCCACCAGCAGAGACAGCGGGGGCCAAGAGACCCAGTACTTC. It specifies CATSRDSGGQETQYF.

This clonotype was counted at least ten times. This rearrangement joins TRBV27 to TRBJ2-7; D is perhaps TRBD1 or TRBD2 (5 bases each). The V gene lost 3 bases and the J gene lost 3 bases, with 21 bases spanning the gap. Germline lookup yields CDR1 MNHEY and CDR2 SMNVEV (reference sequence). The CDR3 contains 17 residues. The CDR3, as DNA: TGTGCCAGCAGTTTCCGGTCGCACGGGACGGTCTTCTACGAGCAGTACTTC. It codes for CASSFRSHGTVFYEQYF.

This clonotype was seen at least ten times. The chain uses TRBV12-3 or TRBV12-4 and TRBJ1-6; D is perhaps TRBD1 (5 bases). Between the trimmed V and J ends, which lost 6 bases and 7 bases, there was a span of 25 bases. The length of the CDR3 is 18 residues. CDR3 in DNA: TGTGCCAGCAGCCCTCTCCCCCTCGGGCGGGGCTACAATTCACCCCTCCACTTT. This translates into CASSPLPLGRGYNSPLHF.

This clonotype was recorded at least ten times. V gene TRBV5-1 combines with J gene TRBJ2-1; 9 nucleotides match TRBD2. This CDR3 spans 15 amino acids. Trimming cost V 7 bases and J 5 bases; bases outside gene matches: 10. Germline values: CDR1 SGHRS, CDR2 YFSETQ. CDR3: CASGVAGASHNEQFF. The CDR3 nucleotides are TGCGCCAGCGGGGTAGCGGGGGCGTCACACAATGAGCAGTTCTTC.